This paragraph covers one T cell receptor beta chain sequence. Sequencing was performed with immunoSEQ multiplex PCR; in TCRdb, only in-frame clones are kept and a portion is missing. The sample holds tens of thousands of clones; roughly four fifths are singletons and the top ten take 8.5% to 14%. This sample is drawn from a study of radiotherapy plus CTLA-4 blockade in lung cancer. Overall study: Among all patients, about 19% showed objective responses, while more than 25% had disease control.

This CDR3 comprises 15 residues. Germline CDR1 and CDR2: MNHEY and SVGAGI. The V end was cut by 10 bases, the J end by 4 bases, with 19 bases between. This specimen was peripheral blood, taken from a patient treated with radiotherapy plus ipilimumab. The chain employs TRBV6-5 and TRBJ2-2, with D perhaps TRBD2 (5 bases). The sequence was collected from a human donor with non-small cell lung cancer who had stable disease on radiotherapy plus ipilimumab. The CDR3 region is CATPVGLAPTGELFF. The CDR3 DNA follows: TGTGCCACCCCCGTAGGGCTAGCCCCCACCGGGGAGCTGTTTTTT.